These T cell receptor beta chains were read from a single sample in a study of OX40 agonist ivuxolimab in advanced cancers. Method: immunoSEQ multiplex PCR; TCRdb's copy keeps in-frame clones and lacks some. This sample has approximately 6,600 clones; roughly 80% occur once, and the top ten carry approximately 27%. The starting material was CD4+ or CD8+ T cells sorted from blood, obtained in a trial of the OX40 agonist ivuxolimab. All receptors come from an adult with an advanced solid tumor such as melanoma, head and neck, liver or kidney cancer. The CDR3 runs from the conserved cysteine through the conserved F or W. Fields, in order: D gene, V gene, J gene, clone size, CDR3 protein, CDR3 DNA. The D gene is left open where the match is weak. Clone size is shown for a subset of rows, as once, few, many or a class of expanded clone.

D gene: .
V gene: TRBV2
J gene: TRBJ1-5
clone size: once
CDR3 protein: CASKRRGEDQPQHF
CDR3 DNA: TGTGCCAGCAAACGGCGGGGGGAGGATCAGCCCCAGCATTTT

D gene: .
V gene: TRBV6-4
J gene: TRBJ2-3
clone size: few
CDR3 protein: CASSAEGDTDTQYF
CDR3 DNA: TGTGCCAGCAGCGCTGAGGGGGACACAGATACGCAGTATTTT

D gene: .
V gene: TRBV28
J gene: TRBJ1-2
clone size: .
CDR3 protein: CASSFPGVYGYTF
CDR3 DNA: TGTGCCAGCAGTTTCCCAGGGGTCTATGGCTACACCTTC

D gene: TRBD2
V gene: TRBV13
J gene: TRBJ2-5
clone size: few
CDR3 protein: CASSSRTSTVEETQYF
CDR3 DNA: TGTGCCAGCAGCTCCAGGACTAGCACCGTGGAGGAGACCCAGTACTTC

D gene: .
V gene: TRBV11-3
J gene: TRBJ1-4
clone size: .
CDR3 protein: CASSLEGGGAEGEKLFF
CDR3 DNA: TGTGCCAGCAGCTTAGAAGGCGGAGGCGCGGAAGGTGAAAAACTGTTTTTT

D gene: .
V gene: TRBV5-6
J gene: TRBJ2-1
clone size: .
CDR3 protein: CASSPDMGSYNEQFF
CDR3 DNA: TGTGCCAGCAGCCCTGACATGGGATCCTACAATGAGCAGTTCTTC

D gene: TRBD2
V gene: TRBV5-4
J gene: TRBJ2-3
clone size: once
CDR3 protein: CASSTRLAGGTDTQYF
CDR3 DNA: TGTGCCAGCAGCACCCGACTAGCGGGAGGAACAGATACGCAGTATTTT

D gene: .
V gene: TRBV2
J gene: TRBJ2-7
clone size: once
CDR3 protein: CASVFRDYSYEQYF
CDR3 DNA: TGTGCCAGCGTCTTCAGGGATTATTCCTACGAGCAGTACTTC

D gene: .
V gene: TRBV21-1
J gene: TRBJ2-4
clone size: .
CDR3 protein: CASSSLGGKNIQYF
CDR3 DNA: TGTGCCAGCAGCTCTTTAGGGGGCAAAAACATTCAGTACTTC

D gene: .
V gene: TRBV7-6
J gene: TRBJ1-1
clone size: .
CDR3 protein: CASRTGENTEAFF
CDR3 DNA: TGTGCCAGCCGAACAGGAGAGAACACTGAAGCTTTCTTT

D gene: .
V gene: TRBV4-1
J gene: TRBJ1-4
clone size: .
CDR3 protein: CASSREYANEKLFF
CDR3 DNA: TGCGCCAGCAGCCGTGAGTACGCTAATGAAAAACTGTTTTTT

D gene: .
V gene: TRBV5-1
J gene: TRBJ1-2
clone size: .
CDR3 protein: CASSPGEFGNEGYTF
CDR3 DNA: TGCGCCAGCAGCCCTGGGGAGTTTGGAAATGAGGGCTACACCTTC

D gene: .
V gene: TRBV9
J gene: TRBJ2-2
clone size: .
CDR3 protein: CASSVAAGELFF
CDR3 DNA: TGTGCCAGCAGCGTAGCTGCCGGGGAGCTGTTTTTT

D gene: .
V gene: TRBV2
J gene: TRBJ2-1
clone size: .
CDR3 protein: CASSDRDGRDEQFF
CDR3 DNA: TGTGCCAGCAGTGACAGGGACGGAAGGGATGAGCAGTTCTTC

D gene: .
V gene: TRBV11-2
J gene: TRBJ2-1
clone size: .
CDR3 protein: CASSLVMNEQFF
CDR3 DNA: TGTGCCAGCAGCTTAGTGATGAATGAGCAGTTCTTC

D gene: .
V gene: TRBV6-5
J gene: TRBJ2-1
clone size: .
CDR3 protein: CASSYSGSSYNEQFF
CDR3 DNA: TGTGCCAGCAGTTACTCGGGGAGCTCCTACAATGAGCAGTTCTTC

D gene: TRBD1
V gene: TRBV6-1
J gene: TRBJ1-1
clone size: .
CDR3 protein: CASLHRGEAFF
CDR3 DNA: TGTGCCAGCCTCCACAGGGGTGAAGCTTTCTTT

D gene: .
V gene: TRBV6-6
J gene: TRBJ2-5
clone size: .
CDR3 protein: CASSYALSDWDF
CDR3 DNA: TGTGCCAGCAGTTACGCGTTGTCAGATTGGGACTTC

D gene: .
V gene: TRBV5-4
J gene: TRBJ1-1
clone size: .
CDR3 protein: CASSLEGGAYTEAFF
CDR3 DNA: TGTGCCAGCAGCTTGGAGGGAGGGGCATACACTGAAGCTTTCTTT

D gene: .
V gene: TRBV19
J gene: TRBJ1-2
clone size: .
CDR3 protein: CASYTGNYGYTF
CDR3 DNA: TGTGCCAGCTACACAGGGAACTATGGCTACACCTTC

D gene: .
V gene: TRBV28
J gene: TRBJ2-7
clone size: .
CDR3 protein: CASSPPETYEQYF
CDR3 DNA: TGTGCCAGCAGTCCCCCCGAAACCTACGAGCAGTACTTC

D gene: .
V gene: TRBV7-3
J gene: TRBJ2-1
clone size: .
CDR3 protein: CASSLGLGNNEQFF
CDR3 DNA: TGTGCCAGCAGCTTGGGGCTCGGGAACAATGAGCAGTTCTTC

D gene: TRBD1
V gene: TRBV2
J gene: TRBJ2-7
clone size: .
CDR3 protein: CASSGQASAYEQYF
CDR3 DNA: TGTGCCAGCAGCGGACAGGCGTCAGCCTACGAGCAGTACTTC

D gene: .
V gene: TRBV9
J gene: TRBJ2-7
clone size: once
CDR3 protein: CASSGTTYEQYF
CDR3 DNA: TGTGCCAGCAGCGGAACAACCTACGAGCAGTACTTC

D gene: .
V gene: TRBV5-4
J gene: TRBJ2-5
clone size: .
CDR3 protein: CASSLREAQETQYF
CDR3 DNA: TGTGCCAGCAGCTTAAGGGAGGCCCAAGAGACCCAGTACTTC

D gene: .
V gene: TRBV9
J gene: TRBJ2-7
clone size: .
CDR3 protein: CASSNRDYEQYF
CDR3 DNA: TGTGCCAGCAGCAACCGGGACTACGAGCAGTACTTC

D gene: TRBD1
V gene: TRBV5-4
J gene: TRBJ2-6
clone size: few
CDR3 protein: CASSGQGRFSGANVLTF
CDR3 DNA: TGTGCCAGCAGCGGACAGGGAAGATTCTCTGGGGCCAACGTCCTGACTTTC

D gene: .
V gene: TRBV9
J gene: TRBJ1-2
clone size: once
CDR3 protein: CASSPGGAGRYGYTF
CDR3 DNA: TGTGCCAGCAGCCCCGGCGGGGCAGGGAGATATGGCTACACCTTC

D gene: .
V gene: TRBV5-1
J gene: TRBJ1-2
clone size: .
CDR3 protein: CASSNLGGSDYGYTF
CDR3 DNA: TGCGCCAGCAGCAACCTCGGGGGGTCGGACTATGGCTACACCTTC

D gene: TRBD2
V gene: TRBV5-1
J gene: TRBJ2-3
clone size: .
CDR3 protein: CASSPSTPGGITDTQYF
CDR3 DNA: TGCGCCAGCAGCCCCTCAACCCCGGGAGGAATCACAGATACGCAGTATTTT

D gene: .
V gene: TRBV11-2
J gene: TRBJ2-7
clone size: .
CDR3 protein: CASSPRPVNEQYF
CDR3 DNA: TGTGCCAGCAGCCCCCGCCCGGTAAACGAGCAGTACTTC

D gene: TRBD1
V gene: TRBV2
J gene: TRBJ2-7
clone size: medium-sized
CDR3 protein: CASSEGQGAGEQYF
CDR3 DNA: TGTGCCAGCAGTGAAGGGCAGGGGGCCGGCGAGCAGTACTTC

D gene: TRBD1
V gene: TRBV30
J gene: TRBJ1-2
clone size: .
CDR3 protein: CARDSPQGPNYGYTF
CDR3 DNA: TGTGCCCGGGACAGTCCGCAGGGGCCAAACTATGGCTACACCTTC

D gene: .
V gene: TRBV5-4
J gene: TRBJ2-1
clone size: once
CDR3 protein: CASSLRRETYNEQFF
CDR3 DNA: TGTGCCAGCAGCTTGAGGAGGGAGACCTACAATGAGCAGTTCTTC

D gene: .
V gene: TRBV27
J gene: TRBJ1-3
clone size: once
CDR3 protein: CASRGQPGNTIYF
CDR3 DNA: TGTGCCAGCAGAGGACAACCTGGAAACACCATATATTTT

D gene: TRBD1
V gene: TRBV9
J gene: TRBJ2-7
clone size: .
CDR3 protein: CASSKSPGQGQYF
CDR3 DNA: TGTGCCAGCAGCAAGAGCCCCGGACAGGGTCAGTACTTC

D gene: TRBD1
V gene: TRBV7-6
J gene: TRBJ2-2
clone size: .
CDR3 protein: CASTPWAGTGGITGELFF
CDR3 DNA: TGTGCCAGCACCCCATGGGCGGGGACAGGGGGTATAACCGGGGAGCTGTTTTTT

D gene: TRBD2
V gene: TRBV4-1
J gene: TRBJ2-7
clone size: .
CDR3 protein: CASSRFGLGSYEQYF
CDR3 DNA: TGCGCCAGCAGCCGGTTCGGACTAGGCTCCTACGAGCAGTACTTC

D gene: TRBD1
V gene: TRBV28
J gene: TRBJ2-7
clone size: .
CDR3 protein: CASRRTGDLSYEQYF
CDR3 DNA: TGTGCCAGCAGGAGGACAGGGGACTTATCCTACGAGCAGTACTTC

D gene: .
V gene: TRBV2
J gene: TRBJ2-1
clone size: once
CDR3 protein: CASEAGMSSYNEQFF
CDR3 DNA: TGTGCCAGCGAGGCGGGTATGAGCTCCTACAATGAGCAGTTCTTC

D gene: .
V gene: TRBV6-6
J gene: TRBJ2-3
clone size: .
CDR3 protein: CASTTGGHTDTQYF
CDR3 DNA: TGTGCCAGCACTACCGGGGGGCATACAGATACGCAGTATTTT

D gene: TRBD1
V gene: TRBV19
J gene: TRBJ2-7
clone size: .
CDR3 protein: CASTPGQGISYEQYF
CDR3 DNA: TGTGCCAGTACCCCGGGACAGGGGATCTCCTACGAGCAGTACTTC

D gene: TRBD1
V gene: TRBV19
J gene: TRBJ2-1
clone size: .
CDR3 protein: CASSHRDSNEQFF
CDR3 DNA: TGTGCCAGTAGTCACCGGGACAGCAATGAGCAGTTCTTC

D gene: .
V gene: TRBV2
J gene: TRBJ1-2
clone size: .
CDR3 protein: CASSEGVGANYGYTF
CDR3 DNA: TGTGCCAGCAGTGAAGGGGTCGGAGCTAACTATGGCTACACCTTC

D gene: TRBD2
V gene: TRBV11-3
J gene: TRBJ2-3
clone size: .
CDR3 protein: CASSLKRGVFNTDTQYF
CDR3 DNA: TGTGCCAGCAGCTTGAAGCGGGGGGTATTTAACACAGATACGCAGTATTTT

D gene: .
V gene: TRBV11-1
J gene: TRBJ1-6
clone size: few
CDR3 protein: CASSFRGNNSPLHF
CDR3 DNA: TGTGCCAGCAGCTTCCGGGGCAATAATTCACCCCTCCACTTT

D gene: .
V gene: TRBV28
J gene: TRBJ1-3
clone size: .
CDR3 protein: CASSSGQTSSGNTIYF
CDR3 DNA: TGTGCCAGCAGTTCAGGACAGACGAGCTCTGGAAACACCATATATTTT

D gene: .
V gene: TRBV5-1
J gene: TRBJ1-1
clone size: .
CDR3 protein: CASSSRSLGGGNTEAFF
CDR3 DNA: TGCGCCAGCAGCTCCAGAAGTTTGGGTGGGGGGAACACTGAAGCTTTCTTT

D gene: TRBD1
V gene: TRBV5-1
J gene: TRBJ1-4
clone size: .
CDR3 protein: CASSSRTGSVGKLFF
CDR3 DNA: TGCGCCAGCAGCTCGAGGACAGGGTCTGTCGGAAAACTGTTTTTT

D gene: .
V gene: TRBV11-3
J gene: TRBJ2-1
clone size: .
CDR3 protein: CASSLGASSYNEQFF
CDR3 DNA: TGTGCCAGCAGCTTGGGGGCTAGCTCCTACAATGAGCAGTTCTTC

D gene: .
V gene: TRBV12-5
J gene: TRBJ1-5
clone size: .
CDR3 protein: CASGYHTGTQPQHF
CDR3 DNA: TGTGCTAGTGGTTACCATACAGGGACTCAGCCCCAGCATTTT

D gene: .
V gene: TRBV7-8
J gene: TRBJ2-7
clone size: .
CDR3 protein: CASSYGSGSTYEQYF
CDR3 DNA: TGTGCCAGCAGCTATGGGAGCGGGTCGACCTACGAGCAGTACTTC

D gene: TRBD2
V gene: TRBV9
J gene: TRBJ2-7
clone size: .
CDR3 protein: CASSVGTTEYEQYF
CDR3 DNA: TGTGCCAGCAGCGTGGGGACTACGGAATACGAGCAGTACTTC

D gene: TRBD1
V gene: TRBV7-9
J gene: TRBJ1-2
clone size: .
CDR3 protein: CASSWVGGNGGYTF
CDR3 DNA: TGTGCCAGCAGTTGGGTAGGGGGCAACGGTGGCTACACCTTC

D gene: .
V gene: TRBV27
J gene: TRBJ2-5
clone size: .
CDR3 protein: CASSFGGRGETQYF
CDR3 DNA: TGTGCCAGCAGCTTCGGGGGGCGCGGGGAGACCCAGTACTTC